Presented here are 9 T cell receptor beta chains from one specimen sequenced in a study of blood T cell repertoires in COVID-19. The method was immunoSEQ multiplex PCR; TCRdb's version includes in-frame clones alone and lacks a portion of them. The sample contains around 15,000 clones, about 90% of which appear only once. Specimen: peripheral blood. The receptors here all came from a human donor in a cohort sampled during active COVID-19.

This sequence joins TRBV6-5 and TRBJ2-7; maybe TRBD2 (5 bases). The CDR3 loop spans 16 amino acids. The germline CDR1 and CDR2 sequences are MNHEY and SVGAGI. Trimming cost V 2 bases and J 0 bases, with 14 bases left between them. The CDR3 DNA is TGTGCCAGCAGTTACGGGTCGGTTACTAGCTCCTACGAGCAGTACTTC. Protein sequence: CASSYGSVTSSYEQYF.

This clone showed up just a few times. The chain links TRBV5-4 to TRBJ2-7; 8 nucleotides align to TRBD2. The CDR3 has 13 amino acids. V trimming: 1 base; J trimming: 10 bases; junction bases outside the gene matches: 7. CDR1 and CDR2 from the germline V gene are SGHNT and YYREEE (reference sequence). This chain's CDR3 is CASSLTNGGGQYF. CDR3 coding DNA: TGTGCCAGCAGCTTGACTAACGGGGGGGGCCAGTACTTC.

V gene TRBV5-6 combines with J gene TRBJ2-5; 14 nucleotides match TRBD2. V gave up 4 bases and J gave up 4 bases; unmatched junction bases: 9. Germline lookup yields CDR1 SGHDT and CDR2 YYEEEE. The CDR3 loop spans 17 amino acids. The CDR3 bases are TGTGCCAGCAGCCCGAGACTAGCGGGGGGGCCGGGAGAGACCCAGTACTTC. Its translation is CASSPRLAGGPGETQYF.

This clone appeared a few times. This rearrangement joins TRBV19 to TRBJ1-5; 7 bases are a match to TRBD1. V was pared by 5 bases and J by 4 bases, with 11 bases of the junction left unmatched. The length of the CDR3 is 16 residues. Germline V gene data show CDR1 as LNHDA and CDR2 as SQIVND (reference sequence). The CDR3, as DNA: TGTGCCAGTAGTCCAACAACCGCAGGGGGGAATCAGCCCCAGCATTTT. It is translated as CASSPTTAGGNQPQHF.

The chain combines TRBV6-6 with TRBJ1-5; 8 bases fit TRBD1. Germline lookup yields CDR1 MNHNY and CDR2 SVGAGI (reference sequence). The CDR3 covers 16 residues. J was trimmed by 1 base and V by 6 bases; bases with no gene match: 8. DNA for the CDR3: TGTGCCAGCAGCTACGGGCAGGGGGCCAGCAATCAGCCCCAGCATTTT. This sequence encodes CASSYGQGASNQPQHF.

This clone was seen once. CDR3 nucleotide sequence: TGCGCCAGCAGCTTACAGACCACTAACTATGGCTACACCTTC. It is translated as CASSLQTTNYGYTF. The V call is TRBV5-1, the J call TRBJ1-2, with unresolved D. V was clipped by 2 bases and J by 0 bases, with 8 bases between them. Germline assignment: CDR1 SGHRS and CDR2 YFSETQ. The CDR3 is 14 residues long.

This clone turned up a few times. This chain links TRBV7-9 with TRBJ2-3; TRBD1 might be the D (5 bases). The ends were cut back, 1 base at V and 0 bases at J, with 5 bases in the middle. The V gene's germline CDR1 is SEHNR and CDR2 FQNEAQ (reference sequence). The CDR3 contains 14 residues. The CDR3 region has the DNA TGTGCCAGCAGCTTAGAGGGGAGCACAGATACGCAGTATTTT. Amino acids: CASSLEGSTDTQYF.

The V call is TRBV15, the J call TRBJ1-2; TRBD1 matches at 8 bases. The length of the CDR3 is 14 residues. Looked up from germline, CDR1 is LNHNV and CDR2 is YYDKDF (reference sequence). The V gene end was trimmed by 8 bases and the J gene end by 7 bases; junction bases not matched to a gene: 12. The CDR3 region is CATSGPLGTGGYTF. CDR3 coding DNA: TGTGCCACCTCGGGCCCACTCGGGACAGGTGGCTACACCTTC.

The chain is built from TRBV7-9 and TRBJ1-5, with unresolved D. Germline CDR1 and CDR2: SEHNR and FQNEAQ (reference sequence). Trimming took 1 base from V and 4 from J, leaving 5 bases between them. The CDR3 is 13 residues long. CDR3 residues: CASSLGENQPQHF. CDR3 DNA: TGTGCCAGCAGCTTAGGGGAGAATCAGCCCCAGCATTTT.